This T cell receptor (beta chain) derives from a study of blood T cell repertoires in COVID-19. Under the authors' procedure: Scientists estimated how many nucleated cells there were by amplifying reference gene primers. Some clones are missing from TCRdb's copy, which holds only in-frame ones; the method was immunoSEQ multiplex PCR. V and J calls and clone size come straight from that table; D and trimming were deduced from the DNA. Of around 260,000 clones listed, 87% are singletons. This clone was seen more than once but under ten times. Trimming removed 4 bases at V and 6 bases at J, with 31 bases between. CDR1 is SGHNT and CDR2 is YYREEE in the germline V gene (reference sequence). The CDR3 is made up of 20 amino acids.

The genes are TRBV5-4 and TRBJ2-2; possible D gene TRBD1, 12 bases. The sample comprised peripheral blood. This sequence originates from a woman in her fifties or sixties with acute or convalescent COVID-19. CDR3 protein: CASSGGTGGRSGRVAGELFF. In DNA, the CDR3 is TGTGCCAGCAGCGGCGGGACAGGGGGCCGTAGCGGGAGGGTTGCCGGGGAGCTGTTTTTT.